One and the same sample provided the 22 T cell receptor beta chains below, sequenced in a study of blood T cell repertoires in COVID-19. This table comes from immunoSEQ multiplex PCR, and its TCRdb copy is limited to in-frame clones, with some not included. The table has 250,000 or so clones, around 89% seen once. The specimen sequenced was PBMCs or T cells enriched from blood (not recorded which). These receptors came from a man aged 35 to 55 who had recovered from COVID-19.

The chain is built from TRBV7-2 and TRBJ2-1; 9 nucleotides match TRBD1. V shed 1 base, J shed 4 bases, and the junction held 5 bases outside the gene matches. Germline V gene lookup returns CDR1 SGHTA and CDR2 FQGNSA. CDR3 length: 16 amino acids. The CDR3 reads CASSLGQGEWYNEQFF. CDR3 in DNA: TGTGCCAGCAGCTTAGGACAGGGGGAATGGTACAATGAGCAGTTCTTC.

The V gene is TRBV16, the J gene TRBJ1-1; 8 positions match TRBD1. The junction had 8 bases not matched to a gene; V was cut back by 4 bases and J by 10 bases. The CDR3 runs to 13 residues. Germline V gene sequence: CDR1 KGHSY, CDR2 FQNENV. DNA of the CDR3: TGTGCCAGCAGCCTCACGGACAGGGCGGGAGCTTTCTTT. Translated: CASSLTDRAGAFF.

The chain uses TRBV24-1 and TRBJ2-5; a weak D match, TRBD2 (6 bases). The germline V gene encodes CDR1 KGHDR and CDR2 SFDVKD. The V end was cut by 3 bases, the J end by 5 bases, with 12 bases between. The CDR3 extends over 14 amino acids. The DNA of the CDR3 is TGTGCCACCAGTGATCCTGGGGAGGTGGAGACCCAGTACTTC. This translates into CATSDPGEVETQYF.

The CDR3 region has the DNA TGTGCCAGCAGCCGAGAACTTGGACAGGAAGCTTTCTTT. It encodes CASSRELGQEAFF. The chain is built from TRBV7-3 and TRBJ1-1; possibly TRBD1 for D (6 bases). The CDR3 is 13 amino acids. Trimming left V 5 bases short and J 8 bases short, with 15 bases between. In germline, CDR1 is SGHTA, CDR2 FQGTGA.

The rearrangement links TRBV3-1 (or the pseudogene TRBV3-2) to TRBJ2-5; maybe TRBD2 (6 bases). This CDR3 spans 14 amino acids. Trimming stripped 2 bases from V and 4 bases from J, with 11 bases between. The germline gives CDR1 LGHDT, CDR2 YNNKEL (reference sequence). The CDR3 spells CASSQTFGGETQYF. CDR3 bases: TGTGCCAGCAGCCAAACTTTCGGGGGAGAGACCCAGTACTTC.

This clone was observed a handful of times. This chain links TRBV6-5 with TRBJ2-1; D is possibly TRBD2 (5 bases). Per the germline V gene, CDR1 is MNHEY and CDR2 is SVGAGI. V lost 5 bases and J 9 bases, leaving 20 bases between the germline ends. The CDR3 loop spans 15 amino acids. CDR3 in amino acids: CASSTPGRSRGEQFF. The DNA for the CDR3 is TGTGCCAGCAGTACCCCCGGAAGGTCACGGGGTGAGCAGTTCTTC.

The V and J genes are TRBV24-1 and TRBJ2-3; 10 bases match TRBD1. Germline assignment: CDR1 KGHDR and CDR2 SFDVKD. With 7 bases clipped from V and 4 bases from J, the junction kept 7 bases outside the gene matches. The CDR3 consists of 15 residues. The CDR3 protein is CATSPGQGISDTQYF. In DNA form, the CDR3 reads TGTGCCACCAGCCCGGGACAGGGGATTTCAGATACGCAGTATTTT.

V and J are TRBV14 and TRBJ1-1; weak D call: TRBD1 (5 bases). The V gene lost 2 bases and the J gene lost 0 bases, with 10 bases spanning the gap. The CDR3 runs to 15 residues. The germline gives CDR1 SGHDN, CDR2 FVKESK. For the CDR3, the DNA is TGTGCCAGCAGCCAACGACAGCCTTTGAACACTGAAGCTTTCTTT. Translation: CASSQRQPLNTEAFF.

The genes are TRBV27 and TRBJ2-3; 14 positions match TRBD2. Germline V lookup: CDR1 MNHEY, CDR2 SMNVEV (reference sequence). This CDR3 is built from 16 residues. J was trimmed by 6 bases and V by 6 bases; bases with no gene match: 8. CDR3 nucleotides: TGTGCCAGCAGCGCGTGGACTAGCGGGAGGACGGATACGCAGTATTTT. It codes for CASSAWTSGRTDTQYF.

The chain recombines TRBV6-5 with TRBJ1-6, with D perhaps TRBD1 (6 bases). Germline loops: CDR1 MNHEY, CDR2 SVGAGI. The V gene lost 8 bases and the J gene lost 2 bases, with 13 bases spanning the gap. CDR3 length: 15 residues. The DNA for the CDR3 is TGTGCCAGCGGAAAACAGGGAACCTATAATTCACCCCTCCACTTT. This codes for CASGKQGTYNSPLHF.

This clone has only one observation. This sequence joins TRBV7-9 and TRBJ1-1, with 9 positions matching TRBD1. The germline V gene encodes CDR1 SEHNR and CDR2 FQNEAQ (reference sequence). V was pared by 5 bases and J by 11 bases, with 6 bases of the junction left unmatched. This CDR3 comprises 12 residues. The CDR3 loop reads CASSPGQGLAFF. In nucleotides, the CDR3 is TGTGCCAGCAGCCCGGGACAGGGTCTGGCTTTCTTT.

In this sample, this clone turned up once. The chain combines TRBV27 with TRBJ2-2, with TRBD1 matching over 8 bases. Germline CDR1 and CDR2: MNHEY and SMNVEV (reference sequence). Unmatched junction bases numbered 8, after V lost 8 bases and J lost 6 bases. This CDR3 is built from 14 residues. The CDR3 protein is CASYGQGEAGELFF. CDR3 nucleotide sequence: TGTGCCAGCTACGGACAGGGTGAAGCCGGGGAGCTGTTTTTT.

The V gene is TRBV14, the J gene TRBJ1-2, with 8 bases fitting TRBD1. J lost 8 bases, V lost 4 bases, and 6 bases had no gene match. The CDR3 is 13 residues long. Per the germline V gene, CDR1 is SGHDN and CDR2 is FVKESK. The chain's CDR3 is CASSLQGASGYTF. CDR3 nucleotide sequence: TGTGCCAGCAGCCTGCAGGGGGCGAGCGGCTACACCTTC.

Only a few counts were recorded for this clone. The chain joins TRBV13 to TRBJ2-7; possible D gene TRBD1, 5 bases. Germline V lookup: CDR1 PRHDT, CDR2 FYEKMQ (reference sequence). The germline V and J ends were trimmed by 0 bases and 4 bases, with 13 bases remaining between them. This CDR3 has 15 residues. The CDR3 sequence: CASSLGGQGRYEQYF. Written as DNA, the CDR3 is TGTGCCAGCAGCTTAGGGGGGCAGGGTCGATACGAGCAGTACTTC.

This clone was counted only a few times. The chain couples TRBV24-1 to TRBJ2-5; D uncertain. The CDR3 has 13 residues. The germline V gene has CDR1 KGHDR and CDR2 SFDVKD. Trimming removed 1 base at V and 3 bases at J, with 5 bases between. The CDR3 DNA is TGTGCCACCAGTGATTTAGCCAAAGAGACCCAGTACTTC. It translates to CATSDLAKETQYF.

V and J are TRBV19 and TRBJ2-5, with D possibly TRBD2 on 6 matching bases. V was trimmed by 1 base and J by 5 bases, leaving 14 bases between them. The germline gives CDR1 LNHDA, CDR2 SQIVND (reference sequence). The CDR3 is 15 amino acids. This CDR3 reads CASSIAGDLGETQYF. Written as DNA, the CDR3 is TGTGCCAGTAGTATAGCGGGGGACCTCGGGGAGACCCAGTACTTC. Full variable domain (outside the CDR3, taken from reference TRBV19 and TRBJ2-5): DGGITQSPKYLFRKEGQNVTLSCEQNLNHDAMYWYRQDPGQGLRLIYYSQIVNDFQKGDIAEGYSVSREKKESFPLTVTSAQKNPTAFYLCASSIAGDLGETQYFGPGTRLLVL.

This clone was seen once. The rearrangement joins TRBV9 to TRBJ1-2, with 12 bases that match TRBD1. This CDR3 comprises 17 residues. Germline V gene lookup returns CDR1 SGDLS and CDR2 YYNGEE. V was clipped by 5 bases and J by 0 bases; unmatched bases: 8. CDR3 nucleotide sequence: TGTGCCAGCAGTGTTAGTGGGACAGGGGGCGCTAACTATGGCTACACCTTC. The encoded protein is CASSVSGTGGANYGYTF.

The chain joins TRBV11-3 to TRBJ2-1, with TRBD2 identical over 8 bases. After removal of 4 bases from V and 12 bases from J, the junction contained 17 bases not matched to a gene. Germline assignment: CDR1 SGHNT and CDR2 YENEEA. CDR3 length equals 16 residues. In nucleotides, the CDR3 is TGTGCCAGCAGCTCAAAAATCGGGGGGGCCGGGTTCCTGCAGTTCTTC. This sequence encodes CASSSKIGGAGFLQFF.

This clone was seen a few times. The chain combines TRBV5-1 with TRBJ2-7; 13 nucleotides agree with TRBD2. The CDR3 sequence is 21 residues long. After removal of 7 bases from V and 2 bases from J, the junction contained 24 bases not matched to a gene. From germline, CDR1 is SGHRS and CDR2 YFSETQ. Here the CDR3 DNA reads TGCGCCAGCGCGACCGCACTAGCGGGGGGGCTCAATCCAGGTCGAACCTACGAGCAGTACTTC. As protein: CASATALAGGLNPGRTYEQYF. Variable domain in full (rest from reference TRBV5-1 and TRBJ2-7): KAGVTQTPRYLIKTRGQQVTLSCSPISGHRSVSWYQQTPGQGLQFLFEYFSETQRNKGNFPGRFSGRQFSNSRSEMNVSTLELGDSALYLCASATALAGGLNPGRTYEQYFGPGTRLTVT.

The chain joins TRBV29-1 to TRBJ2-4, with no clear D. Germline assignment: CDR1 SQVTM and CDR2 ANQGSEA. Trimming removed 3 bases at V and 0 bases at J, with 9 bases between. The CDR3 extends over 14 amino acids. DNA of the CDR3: TGCAGCGTTGATTTACAGCTAGCCAAAAACATTCAGTACTTC. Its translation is CSVDLQLAKNIQYF.

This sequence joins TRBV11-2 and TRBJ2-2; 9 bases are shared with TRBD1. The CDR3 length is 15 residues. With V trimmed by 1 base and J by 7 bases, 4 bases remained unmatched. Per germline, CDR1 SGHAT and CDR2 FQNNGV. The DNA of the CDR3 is TGTGCCAGCAGCTTAGCAGGGACAGGGAGCGGGGAGCTGTTTTTT. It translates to CASSLAGTGSGELFF.

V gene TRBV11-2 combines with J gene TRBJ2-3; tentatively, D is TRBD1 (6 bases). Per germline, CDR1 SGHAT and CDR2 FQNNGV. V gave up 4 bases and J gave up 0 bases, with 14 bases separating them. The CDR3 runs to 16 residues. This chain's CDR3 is CASSSQGFRSTDTQYF. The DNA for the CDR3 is TGTGCCAGCAGCTCACAGGGTTTCCGTAGCACAGATACGCAGTATTTT. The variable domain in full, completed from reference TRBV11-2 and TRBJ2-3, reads EAGVAQSPRYKIIEKRQSVAFWCNPISGHATLYWYQQILGQGPKLLIQFQNNGVVDDSQLPKDRFSAERLKGVDSTLKIQPAKLEDSAVYLCASSSQGFRSTDTQYFGPGTRLTVL.